This is a list of T cell receptor beta chains from one sample in a study of cytomegalovirus exposure and HLA in healthy donors. The repertoire was sequenced with immunoSEQ multiplex PCR; TCRdb's copy has only in-frame clones and lacks some. Of fewer than 70,000 clones in the sample, 74% were seen once. The specimen was PBMCs. The receptors stem from a woman aged 55-69 years in good health and CMV-seropositive. The CDR3 runs from the conserved cysteine through the conserved F or W. D genes are given only for firm matches. Rows give clone size only sometimes, using once, few, many, or a class for an expanded clone.

v_call: TRBV5-1; d_call: TRBD2; clone_size: NA; j_call: TRBJ2-3; cdr3_nt: TGCGCCAGCAGACCGGCGGGGGGCCGTGCAGATACGCAGTATTTT; cdr3_aa: CASRPAGGRADTQYF
v_call: TRBV5-1; d_call: NA; clone_size: NA; j_call: TRBJ2-2; cdr3_nt: TGCGCCAGCAGCTTGGCTAGTCATTCTACCGGGGAGCTGTTTTTT; cdr3_aa: CASSLASHSTGELFF
v_call: TRBV30; d_call: NA; clone_size: NA; j_call: TRBJ2-5; cdr3_nt: TGTGCCTGGAGTAAGACAGTGGGGACCCAGTACTTC; cdr3_aa: CAWSKTVGTQYF
v_call: TRBV6-5; d_call: NA; clone_size: NA; j_call: TRBJ1-3; cdr3_nt: TGTGGGGCGGGGGCTGGAAACACCATATATTTT; cdr3_aa: CGAGAGNTIYF
v_call: TRBV20-1; d_call: TRBD1; clone_size: NA; j_call: TRBJ1-2; cdr3_nt: TGCAGTTTACAGGGGGTCGCGGGCTACACCTTC; cdr3_aa: CSLQGVAGYTF
v_call: TRBV12-5; d_call: NA; clone_size: NA; j_call: TRBJ1-3; cdr3_nt: TGTGCTAGTGGCCTCTCGGGCTCTGGAAACACCATATATTTT; cdr3_aa: CASGLSGSGNTIYF
v_call: TRBV11-3; d_call: NA; clone_size: NA; j_call: TRBJ1-1; cdr3_nt: TGTGCCAGCAGCTTAGGGGGGGGGCTTGGCACTGAAGCTTTCTTT; cdr3_aa: CASSLGGGLGTEAFF
v_call: TRBV4-1; d_call: NA; clone_size: NA; j_call: TRBJ1-4; cdr3_nt: TGCGCCAGCAGCCCGTGGGGGGACCTGGGGAAACTGTTTTTT; cdr3_aa: CASSPWGDLGKLFF
v_call: TRBV4-2; d_call: TRBD2; clone_size: NA; j_call: TRBJ2-1; cdr3_nt: TGTGCCAGCAGCCTAGAAAATAGCGGGGGCTCCTACAATGAGCAGTTCTTC; cdr3_aa: CASSLENSGGSYNEQFF
v_call: TRBV29-1; d_call: TRBD2; clone_size: NA; j_call: TRBJ2-1; cdr3_nt: TGCAGCGTGGGACGGACTAGCGGGGGGGATTACAATGAGCAGTTCTTC; cdr3_aa: CSVGRTSGGDYNEQFF
v_call: TRBV7-9; d_call: TRBD1; clone_size: NA; j_call: TRBJ2-2; cdr3_nt: TGTGCCAGCAGCTTGGGGACAGGGCGGGTCACCGGGGAGCTGTTTTTT; cdr3_aa: CASSLGTGRVTGELFF
v_call: TRBV30; d_call: NA; clone_size: NA; j_call: TRBJ1-3; cdr3_nt: TGTGCCTGGAGTCCGATAGGGGTGGGAAACACCATATATTTT; cdr3_aa: CAWSPIGVGNTIYF
v_call: TRBV5-5; d_call: TRBD1; clone_size: NA; j_call: TRBJ1-5; cdr3_nt: TGTGCCAGCAGCTTGGTCCCGGGACAGACTAGCAATCAGCCCCAGCATTTT; cdr3_aa: CASSLVPGQTSNQPQHF
v_call: TRBV5-1; d_call: NA; clone_size: few; j_call: TRBJ2-3; cdr3_nt: TGCGCCAGCAGCCTATTGTGGCGGGGTCCTACCACAGATACGCAGTATTTT; cdr3_aa: CASSLLWRGPTTDTQYF
v_call: TRBV7-8; d_call: NA; clone_size: once; j_call: TRBJ1-1; cdr3_nt: TGTGCCAGCAGCTTAATCAGGGACACTGAAGCTTTCTTT; cdr3_aa: CASSLIRDTEAFF
v_call: TRBV7-8; d_call: TRBD2; clone_size: NA; j_call: TRBJ2-7; cdr3_nt: TGTGCCAGCAGCTTTCGACTAGCGGGGAGCTCCTACGAGCAGTACTTC; cdr3_aa: CASSFRLAGSSYEQYF
v_call: TRBV2; d_call: TRBD2; clone_size: NA; j_call: TRBJ2-2; cdr3_nt: TGTGCCACCAAAGCTTCGGGACTAGATTACACCGGGGAGCTGTTTTTT; cdr3_aa: CATKASGLDYTGELFF
v_call: TRBV18; d_call: NA; clone_size: NA; j_call: TRBJ1-3; cdr3_nt: TGTGCCAGCTCACCCGAAACCCCGGGGGTGCGAAACACCATATATTTT; cdr3_aa: CASSPETPGVRNTIYF
v_call: TRBV18; d_call: NA; clone_size: NA; j_call: TRBJ2-7; cdr3_nt: TGTGCCAGCTCACCACTCGGGGACTTCTATTACGAGCAGTACTTC; cdr3_aa: CASSPLGDFYYEQYF
v_call: TRBV11-3; d_call: TRBD1; clone_size: NA; j_call: TRBJ1-3; cdr3_nt: TGTGCCAGCAGATTAGATGACGAGACAGGGTTCCGTGGAAACACCATATATTTT; cdr3_aa: CASRLDDETGFRGNTIYF
v_call: TRBV5-4; d_call: TRBD1; clone_size: few; j_call: TRBJ2-1; cdr3_nt: TGTGCCAGCAGCTGGGGACAGGGGCTCGGCAATGAGCAGTTCTTC; cdr3_aa: CASSWGQGLGNEQFF
v_call: TRBV2; d_call: NA; clone_size: NA; j_call: TRBJ2-3; cdr3_nt: TGTGCCAGCAGTGAAGGTCGGCGGCGAGAGGGCACAGATACGCAGTATTTT; cdr3_aa: CASSEGRRREGTDTQYF
v_call: TRBV25-1; d_call: NA; clone_size: few; j_call: TRBJ1-3; cdr3_nt: TGTGCCAGCAGTGAAACGGGGTTTGGAAACACCATATATTTT; cdr3_aa: CASSETGFGNTIYF
v_call: TRBV28; d_call: NA; clone_size: NA; j_call: TRBJ1-5; cdr3_nt: TGTGCCAGCAGTCTCGGCGGGGTTAGCAATCAGCCCCAGCATTTT; cdr3_aa: CASSLGGVSNQPQHF
v_call: TRBV6-5; d_call: TRBD2; clone_size: few; j_call: TRBJ2-1; cdr3_nt: TGTGCCAGCAGTTACCCGGGCCAGCGGGGGAATGAGCAGTTCTTC; cdr3_aa: CASSYPGQRGNEQFF